The sequence of this T cell receptor beta chain was determined in a study of beta chain features in type 1 diabetes. Study outcomes and limitations: Naive, central memory and regulatory TCRB repertoires appeared more similar among patients than healthy donors.

Expressed TCRB transcripts were sequenced, since all the RNA that had been isolated was reverse transcribed. Clones were sequenced by immunoSEQ multiplex PCR, and TCRdb holds only the in-frame ones, with some missing. The sample records 250,000 to 300,000 clones, 8% being singletons. As regards this clone: The antigen is not known. This CDR3 is also generated by other DNA sequences in the sample.

The sample taken for sequencing was central memory CD4+ T cells from blood. The TCR originated in a woman between 18 and 29 years old in good health.

CDR3 in amino acids: CASSLRPRDQPQHF. For the CDR3, the DNA is TGTGCCAGCAGTTTACGTCCCAGGGATCAGCCCCAGCATTTT. The chain employs TRBV27 and TRBJ1-5, with D maybe TRBD1 (5 bases). The CDR3 runs 14 residues. V lost 2 bases, J lost 5 bases, and 10 bases lay in between. Per the germline V gene, CDR1 is MNHEY and CDR2 is SMNVEV (reference sequence).